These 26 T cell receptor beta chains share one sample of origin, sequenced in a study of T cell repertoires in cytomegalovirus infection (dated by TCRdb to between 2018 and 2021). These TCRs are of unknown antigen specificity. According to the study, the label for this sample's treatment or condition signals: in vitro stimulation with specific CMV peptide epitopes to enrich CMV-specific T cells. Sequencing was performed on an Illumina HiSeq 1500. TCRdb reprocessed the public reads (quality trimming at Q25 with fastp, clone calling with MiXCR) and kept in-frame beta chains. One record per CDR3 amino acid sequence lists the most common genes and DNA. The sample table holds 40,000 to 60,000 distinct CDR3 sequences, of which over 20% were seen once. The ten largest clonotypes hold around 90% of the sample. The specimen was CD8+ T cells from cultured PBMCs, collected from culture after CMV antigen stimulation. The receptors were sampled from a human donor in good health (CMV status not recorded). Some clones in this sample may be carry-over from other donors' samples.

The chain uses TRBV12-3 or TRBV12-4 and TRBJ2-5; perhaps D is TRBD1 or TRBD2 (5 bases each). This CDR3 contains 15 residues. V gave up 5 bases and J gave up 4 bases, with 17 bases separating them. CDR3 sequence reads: CASSDRSRGIETQYF. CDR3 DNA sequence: TGTGCCAGCAGTGACCGATCGAGGGGCATAGAGACCCAGTACTTC.

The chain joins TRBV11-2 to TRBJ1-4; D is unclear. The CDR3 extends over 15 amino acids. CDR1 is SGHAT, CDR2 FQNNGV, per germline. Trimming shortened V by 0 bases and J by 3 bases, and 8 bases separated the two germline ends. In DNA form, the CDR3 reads TGTGCCAGCAGCTTAGAGTGGAGCGCTAATGAAAAACTGTTTTTT. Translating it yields CASSLEWSANEKLFF. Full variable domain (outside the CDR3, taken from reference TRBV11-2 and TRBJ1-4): EAGVAQSPRYKIIEKRQSVAFWCNPISGHATLYWYQQILGQGPKLLIQFQNNGVVDDSQLPKDRFSAERLKGVDSTLKIQPAKLEDSAVYLCASSLEWSANEKLFFGSGTQLSVL.

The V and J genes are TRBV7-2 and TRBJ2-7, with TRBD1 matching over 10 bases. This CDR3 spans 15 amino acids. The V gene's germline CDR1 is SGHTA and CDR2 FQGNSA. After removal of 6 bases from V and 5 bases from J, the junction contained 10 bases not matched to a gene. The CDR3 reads CASSPRDRGGHEQYF. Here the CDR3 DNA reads TGTGCCAGCAGTCCCCGGGACAGGGGAGGACACGAGCAGTACTTC.

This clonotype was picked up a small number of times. The CDR3 nucleotides read TGTGCCAGCAGCTTTAAGGACAGTTTCGATGAGCAGTTCTTC. Protein product: CASSFKDSFDEQFF. The chain combines TRBV7-8 with TRBJ2-1; the D gene is possibly TRBD1 (6 bases). V lost 3 bases and J 8 bases, leaving 14 bases between the germline ends. Germline CDR1 and CDR2: SGHVS and FQNEAQ. The CDR3 covers 14 residues.

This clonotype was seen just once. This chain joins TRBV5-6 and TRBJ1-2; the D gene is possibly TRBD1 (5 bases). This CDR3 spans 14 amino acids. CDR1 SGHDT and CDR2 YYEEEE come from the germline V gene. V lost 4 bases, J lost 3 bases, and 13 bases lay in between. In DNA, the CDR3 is TGTGCCAGCAGCCGTTCCCCACAGGACTATGGCTACACCTTC. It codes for CASSRSPQDYGYTF.

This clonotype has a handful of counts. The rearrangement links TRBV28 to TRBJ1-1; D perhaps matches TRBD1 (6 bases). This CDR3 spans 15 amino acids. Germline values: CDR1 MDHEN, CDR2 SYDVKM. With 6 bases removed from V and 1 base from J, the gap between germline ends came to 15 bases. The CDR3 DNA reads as TGTGCCAGCAGCCGGTGGGTGGGGGCGAACACTGAAGCTTTCTTT. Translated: CASSRWVGANTEAFF.

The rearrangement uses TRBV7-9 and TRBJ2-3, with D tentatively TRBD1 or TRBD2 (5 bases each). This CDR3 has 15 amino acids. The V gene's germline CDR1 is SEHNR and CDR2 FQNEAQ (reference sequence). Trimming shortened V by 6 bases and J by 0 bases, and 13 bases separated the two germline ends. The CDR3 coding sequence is TGTGCCAGCAGTTCCTCATGGGGGAGCACAGATACGCAGTATTTT. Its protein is CASSSSWGSTDTQYF.

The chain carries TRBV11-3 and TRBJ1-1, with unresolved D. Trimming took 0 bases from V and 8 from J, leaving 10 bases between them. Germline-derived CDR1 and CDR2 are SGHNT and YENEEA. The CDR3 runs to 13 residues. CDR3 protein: CASSLDPSREAFF. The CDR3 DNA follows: TGTGCCAGCAGCTTAGATCCATCCCGGGAAGCTTTCTTT.

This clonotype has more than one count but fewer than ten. The CDR3 sequence: CASSATGQAKRGYGYTF. CDR3 sequence (DNA): TGTGCCAGCAGTGCGACCGGACAGGCAAAAAGAGGCTATGGCTACACCTTC. The chain recombines TRBV12-3 or TRBV12-4 with TRBJ1-2; 7 positions agree with TRBD1. The CDR3 is 17 amino acids. Trimming removed 5 bases from V and 4 bases from J; junction bases left unmatched: 16.

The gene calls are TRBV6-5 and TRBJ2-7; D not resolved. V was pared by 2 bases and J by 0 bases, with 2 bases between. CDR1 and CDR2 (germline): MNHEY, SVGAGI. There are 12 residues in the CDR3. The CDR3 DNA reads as TGTGCCAGCAGTTACGACTCCTACGAGCAGTACTTC. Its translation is CASSYDSYEQYF.

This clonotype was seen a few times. For the CDR3, the DNA is TGTGCCAGCAGCCGGGACACCGGCGAGCAGTTCTTC. Its translation is CASSRDTGEQFF. The chain is built from TRBV7-8 and TRBJ2-1, with D possibly being TRBD1 (6 bases). V lost 5 bases, J lost 10 bases, and 12 bases lay in between. The germline V gene encodes CDR1 SGHVS and CDR2 FQNEAQ. CDR3 size: 12 residues.

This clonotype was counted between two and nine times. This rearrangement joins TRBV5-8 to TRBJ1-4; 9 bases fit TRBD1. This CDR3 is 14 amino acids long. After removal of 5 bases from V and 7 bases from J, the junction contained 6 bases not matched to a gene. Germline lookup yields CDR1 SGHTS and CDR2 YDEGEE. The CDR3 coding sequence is TGTGCCAGCAGTTTTGGACAGGGGAGTGAAAAACTGTTTTTT. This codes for CASSFGQGSEKLFF.

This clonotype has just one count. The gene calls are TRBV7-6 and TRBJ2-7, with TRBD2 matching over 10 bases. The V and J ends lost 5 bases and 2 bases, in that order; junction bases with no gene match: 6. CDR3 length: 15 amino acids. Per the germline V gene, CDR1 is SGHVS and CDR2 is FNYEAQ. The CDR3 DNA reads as TGTGCCAGCAGCGGCCTCAGCGGGGGGGCCTACGAGCAGTACTTC. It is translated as CASSGLSGGAYEQYF.

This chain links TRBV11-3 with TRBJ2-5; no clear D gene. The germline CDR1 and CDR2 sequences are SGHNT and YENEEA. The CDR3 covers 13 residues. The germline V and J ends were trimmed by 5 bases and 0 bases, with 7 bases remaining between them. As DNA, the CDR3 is TGTGCCAGCAGCGAGCGACACCAAGAGACCCAGTACTTC. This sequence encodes CASSERHQETQYF.

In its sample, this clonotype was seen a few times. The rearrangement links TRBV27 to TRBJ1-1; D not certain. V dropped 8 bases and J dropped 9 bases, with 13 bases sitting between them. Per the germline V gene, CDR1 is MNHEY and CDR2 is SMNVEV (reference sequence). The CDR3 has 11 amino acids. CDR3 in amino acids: CASHHGFQAFF. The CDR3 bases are TGTGCCAGCCACCACGGGTTTCAAGCTTTCTTT.

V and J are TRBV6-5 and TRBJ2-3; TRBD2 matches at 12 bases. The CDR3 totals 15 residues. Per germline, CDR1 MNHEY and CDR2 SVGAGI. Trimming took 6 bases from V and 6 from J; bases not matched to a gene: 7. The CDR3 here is CASRAPSGGADTQYF. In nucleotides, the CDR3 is TGTGCCAGCAGAGCCCCTAGCGGGGGGGCCGATACGCAGTATTTT.

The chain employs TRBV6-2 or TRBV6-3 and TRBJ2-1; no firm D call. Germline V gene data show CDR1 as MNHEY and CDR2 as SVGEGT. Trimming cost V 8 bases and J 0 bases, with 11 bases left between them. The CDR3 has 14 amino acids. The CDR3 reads CASGPSSSYNEQFF. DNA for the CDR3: TGTGCCAGCGGACCTTCGAGCTCCTACAATGAGCAGTTCTTC.

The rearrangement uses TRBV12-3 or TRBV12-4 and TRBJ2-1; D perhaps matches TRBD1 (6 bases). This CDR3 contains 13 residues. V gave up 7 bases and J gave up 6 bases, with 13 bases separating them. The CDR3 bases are TGTGCCAGCACCCACAGGGCCTTCAATGAGCAGTTCTTC. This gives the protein CASTHRAFNEQFF.

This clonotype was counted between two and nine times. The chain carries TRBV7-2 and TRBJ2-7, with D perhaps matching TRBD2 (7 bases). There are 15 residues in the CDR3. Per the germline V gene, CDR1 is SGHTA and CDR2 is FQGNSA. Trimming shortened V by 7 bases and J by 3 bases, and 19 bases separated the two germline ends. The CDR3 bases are TGTGCCAGCACCTGGGGAGGGGGGTCCCACTACGAGCAGTACTTC. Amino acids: CASTWGGGSHYEQYF.

The CDR3 loop reads CSVGTGERGGYTF. The CDR3 coding sequence is TGCAGCGTGGGGACAGGGGAGCGCGGTGGCTACACCTTC. The V gene is TRBV29-1, the J gene TRBJ1-2, with 10 bases matching TRBD1. This CDR3 contains 13 residues. Trimming at V came to 6 bases and at J to 7 bases, leaving 8 bases not matched to a gene. CDR1 is SQVTM, CDR2 ANQGSEA, per germline.

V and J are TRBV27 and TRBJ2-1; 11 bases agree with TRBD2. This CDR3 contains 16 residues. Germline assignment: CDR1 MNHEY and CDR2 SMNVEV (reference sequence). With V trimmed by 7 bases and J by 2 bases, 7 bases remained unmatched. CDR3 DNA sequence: TGTGCCAGCACCAAAATAGCGGGAGGGCCCTACAATGAGCAGTTCTTC. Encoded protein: CASTKIAGGPYNEQFF.

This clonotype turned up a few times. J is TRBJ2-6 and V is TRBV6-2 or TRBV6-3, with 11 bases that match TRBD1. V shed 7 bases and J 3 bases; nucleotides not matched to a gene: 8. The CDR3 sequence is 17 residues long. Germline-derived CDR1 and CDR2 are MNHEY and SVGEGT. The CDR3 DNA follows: TGTGCCAGCACCCAGGACAGGGGGCGTATTGGGGCCAACGTCCTGACTTTC. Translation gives CASTQDRGRIGANVLTF.

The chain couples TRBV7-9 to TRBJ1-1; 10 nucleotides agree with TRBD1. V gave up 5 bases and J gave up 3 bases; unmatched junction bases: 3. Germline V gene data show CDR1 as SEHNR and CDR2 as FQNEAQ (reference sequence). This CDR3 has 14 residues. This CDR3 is CASSVGTGDTEAFF. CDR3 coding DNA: TGTGCCAGCAGCGTTGGGACAGGGGACACTGAAGCTTTCTTT.

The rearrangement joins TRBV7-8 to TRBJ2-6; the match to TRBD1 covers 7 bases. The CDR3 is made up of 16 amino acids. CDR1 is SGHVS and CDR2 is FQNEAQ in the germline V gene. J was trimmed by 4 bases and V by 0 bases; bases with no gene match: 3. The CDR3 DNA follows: TGTGCCAGCAGCTTAGCAACAGGGGTCGGGGCCAACGTCCTGACTTTC. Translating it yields CASSLATGVGANVLTF.

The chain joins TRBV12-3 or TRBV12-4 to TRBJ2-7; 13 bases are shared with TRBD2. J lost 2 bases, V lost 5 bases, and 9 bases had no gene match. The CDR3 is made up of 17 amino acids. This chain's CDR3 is CASSGSGTSGTAYEQYF. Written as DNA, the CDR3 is TGTGCCAGCAGTGGGTCCGGGACTAGCGGGACTGCCTACGAGCAGTACTTC.

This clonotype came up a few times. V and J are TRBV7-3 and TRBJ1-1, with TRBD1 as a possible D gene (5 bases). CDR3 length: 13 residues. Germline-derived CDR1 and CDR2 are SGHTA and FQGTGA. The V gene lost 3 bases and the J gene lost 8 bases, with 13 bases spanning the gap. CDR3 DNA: TGTGCCAGCAGCTTTGGGAAGACAGCAGAAGCTTTCTTT. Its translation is CASSFGKTAEAFF.